This T cell receptor beta chain originates from a study of identical twins. Overall study results and limits: These conclusions were based on statistical analysis (cross-sectional, not following the same donors).

This clonotype was observed a few times. Its antigen is still unknown. Each CDR3 protein is one row after TCRdb ran MiXCR on the 5' RACE reads. The table lists nearly 900,000 distinct CDR3 sequences, about 12% of them singletons. The CDR3 covers 17 residues. V was cut by 4 bases and J by 1 base, with 17 bases left in between. Germline V gene sequence: CDR1 LGHNA, CDR2 YNFKEQ. These data are also associated with another study on yellow fever vaccine responses in identical twins.

Sequenced sample: PBMCs. This TCR was sampled from a woman under 30 in good health. The chain recombines TRBV4-2 with TRBJ2-1; no firm D call. The DNA for the CDR3 is TGTGCCAGCAGCCCCAAGGACCCACCATTTTCCTACAATGAGCAGTTCTTC. This translates into CASSPKDPPFSYNEQFF.